This entry lists 8 T cell receptor beta chains sequenced from one sample in a study of siplizumab effects on memory and regulatory T cells. Assay used: immunoSEQ multiplex PCR; TCRdb lists only in-frame clones, some missing. This sample carries tens of thousands of clones, approximately 93% of them seen once, and the ten largest clones take under 8.5%. The material sequenced was CD8+ T cells sorted from blood. The receptors were gathered from a human donor in good health.

The chain employs TRBV11-2 and TRBJ2-7, with a weak D call TRBD1 (6 bases). Trimming took off 6 bases at V and 1 base at J, with 7 bases between the two ends. The CDR3 has 12 amino acids. CDR1 and CDR2 (germline): SGHAT, FQNNGV. CDR3 bases: TGTGCCAGCAGAACAGGGTCCTACGAGCAGTACTTC. Its translation: CASRTGSYEQYF.

The chain is built from TRBV5-8 and TRBJ1-1, with D possibly matching TRBD1 (5 bases). The germline V gene has CDR1 SGHTS and CDR2 YDEGEE. This CDR3 is 16 amino acids long. V was pared by 4 bases and J by 1 base, with 17 bases between. CDR3 in amino acids: CASSREKDSSNTEAFF. The CDR3 DNA reads as TGTGCCAGCAGCCGAGAAAAAGACAGCTCGAACACTGAAGCTTTCTTT. The full variable domain, with the rest looked up from reference TRBV5-8 and TRBJ1-1, is EAGVTQSPTHLIKTRGQQATLRCSPISGHTSVYWYQQALGLGLQFLLWYDEGEERNRGNFPPRFSGRQFPNYSSELNVNALELEDSALYLCASSREKDSSNTEAFFGQGTRLTVV.

The gene calls are TRBV13 and TRBJ1-4; 8 nucleotides align to TRBD1. Germline loops: CDR1 PRHDT, CDR2 FYEKMQ (reference sequence). The trim removed 4 bases at V and 5 bases at J, leaving 6 bases unmatched. The CDR3 consists of 15 residues. Here the CDR3 DNA reads TGTGCCAGCAGCTCCCGGGACAGGAAAAATGAAAAACTGTTTTTT. Residues: CASSSRDRKNEKLFF.

The rearrangement uses TRBV7-9 and TRBJ1-1, with D maybe TRBD1 (6 bases). Per germline, CDR1 SEHNR and CDR2 FQNEAQ (reference sequence). V was cut by 4 bases and J by 3 bases, with 12 bases left in between. The CDR3 is 14 residues long. CDR3 sequence reads: CASSSGVGDTEAFF. The CDR3 DNA follows: TGTGCCAGCAGCTCAGGGGTGGGGGACACTGAAGCTTTCTTT.

The chain has TRBV19 and TRBJ2-1, with TRBD2 identical over 10 bases. J lost 7 bases, V lost 3 bases, and 9 bases had no gene match. Germline V lookup: CDR1 LNHDA, CDR2 SQIVND (reference sequence). The CDR3 extends over 16 amino acids. DNA for the CDR3: TGTGCCAGTAGTATCCTACCTAGCGGGAGTGGAAATGAGCAGTTCTTC. This gives the protein CASSILPSGSGNEQFF.

The chain recombines TRBV19 with TRBJ1-2; D is ambiguous. CDR3 length equals 12 residues. With 4 bases removed from V and 4 bases from J, the gap between germline ends came to 7 bases. Germline V gene lookup returns CDR1 LNHDA and CDR2 SQIVND (reference sequence). CDR3 sequence reads: CASSSGLYGYTF. The DNA for the CDR3 is TGTGCCAGTAGTAGCGGCCTCTATGGCTACACCTTC.

The CDR3 DNA sequence: TGTGCCAGCAGCCCCTGGACTAGCGGGATAAATGAGCAGTTCTTC. It is translated as CASSPWTSGINEQFF. The chain uses TRBV7-2 and TRBJ2-1; 12 bases match TRBD2. The germline CDR1 and CDR2 sequences are SGHTA and FQGNSA. The J segment lost 7 bases and the V segment lost 5 bases, leaving 6 bases of the junction unmatched. There are 15 residues in the CDR3.

This clone was observed a handful of times. This CDR3 is also generated by other DNA sequences in the sample. The chain has TRBV27 and TRBJ1-5; no clear D. CDR3 size: 13 residues. V was cut by 3 bases and J by 4 bases, with 7 bases left in between. CDR1 is MNHEY and CDR2 is SMNVEV in the germline V gene (reference sequence). DNA for the CDR3: TGTGCCAGCAGTTTTTACTCTAATCAGCCCCAGCATTTT. Translating it yields CASSFYSNQPQHF.